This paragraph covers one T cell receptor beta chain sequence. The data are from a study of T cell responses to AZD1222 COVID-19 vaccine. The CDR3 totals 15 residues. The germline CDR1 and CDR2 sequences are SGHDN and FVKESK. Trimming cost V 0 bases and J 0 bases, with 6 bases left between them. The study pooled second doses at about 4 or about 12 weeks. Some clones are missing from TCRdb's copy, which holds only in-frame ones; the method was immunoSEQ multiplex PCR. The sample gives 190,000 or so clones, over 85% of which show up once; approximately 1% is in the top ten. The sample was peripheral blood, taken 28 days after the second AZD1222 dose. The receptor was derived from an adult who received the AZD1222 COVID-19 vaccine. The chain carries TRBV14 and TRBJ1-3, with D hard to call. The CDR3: CASSQDRVSGNTIYF. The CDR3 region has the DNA TGTGCCAGCAGCCAAGATCGGGTCTCTGGAAACACCATATATTTT.